These 5 T cell receptor beta chains were all obtained from the same sample, sequenced in a study of tumor and adjacent non-tumor tissue in lung cancer listed by TCRdb under 2018. Preparation of the library involved multiplex PCR. Instrument used: Illumina HiSeq 2500. TCRbeta libraries were constructed through three rounds of nested PCR with primers (Table S4) according to protocols adapted from ARM-PCR. TCRdb handled the public reads itself, with Q25 trimming in fastp and clone calling in MiXCR, and kept productive beta chains. Every entry covers one CDR3 protein and lists the most common genes and DNA from its rows. The sample records around 120,000 distinct CDR3 sequences, 66% of which are singletons. Clones ranked in the top ten supply 9.5% to 15% of the sample. Bulk unsorted tissue served as the source for RNA extraction, and RNA quality was assessed using a NanoDrop ND-1000 and an Agilent 2100.

What was sequenced was lung tumor tissue. The receptors stem from a man younger than 40 with non-small cell lung cancer.

Worth noting for this clonotype: This sequence may be a read error, since a much larger clone differs from it by one base. V and J are TRBV6-5 and TRBJ2-7; D might be TRBD1 (6 bases). Germline-derived CDR1 and CDR2 are MNHEY and SVGAGI. The CDR3 runs to 13 residues. The CDR3 reads CANSQRQAGEQYF. The CDR3 coding sequence is TGTGCCAACAGTCAACGACAGGCCGGCGAGCAGTACTTC.

In its sample, this clonotype was seen once. Likely a read error: the CDR3 ends without its conserved phenylalanine or tryptophan. The gene calls are TRBV11-2 and TRBJ2-7; D remains unclear. The CDR3 has 16 residues. Germline V gene sequence: CDR1 SGHAT, CDR2 FQNNGV. In DNA, the CDR3 is TGTGTCAGCAGCTTAGAAGAATTGGTGGGAACCTACGAGCAGTACATC. It encodes CVSSLEELVGTYEQYI.

With regard to this clonotype: An end of the junction does not agree with germline; a read error may underlie this. This sequence joins TRBV29-1 and TRBJ1-1; weak D call: TRBD1 (6 bases). The germline V gene has CDR1 SQVTM and CDR2 ANQGSEA. This CDR3 is built from 13 residues. The DNA of the CDR3 is TGCAGCGCCGTGACAGGTCCGAACACTGAAGCTATCTTT. This sequence encodes CSAVTGPNTEAIF.

This clonotype was found once. The chain recombines TRBV24-1 with TRBJ2-1; 12 positions agree with TRBD1. The J segment lost 8 bases and the V segment lost 6 bases, leaving 13 bases of the junction unmatched. CDR1 and CDR2 (germline): KGHDR, SFDVKD. The CDR3 sequence is 17 residues long. CDR3 in DNA: TGTGCCACCAGTACCACCCGTGGGACAGGGGGCTTTGATGAGCAGTTCTTC. It specifies CATSTTRGTGGFDEQFF.

A remark on this clonotype: At one boundary the junction diverges from the germline segment, which might be a read error. The V and J genes are TRBV4-3 and TRBJ1-1; D remains unclear. Germline V gene data show CDR1 as LGHNA and CDR2 as YSLEER. CDR3 length equals 15 residues. In DNA, the CDR3 is TGCGACAGCAGCCGCATTGTACGGTCGCCCACTGAAGCTTTCTTT. The encoded protein is CDSSRIVRSPTEAFF.